The 16 T cell receptor beta chains listed next were all sequenced from one sample in a study of blood T cell repertoires in COVID-19. This table comes from immunoSEQ multiplex PCR, and its TCRdb copy is limited to in-frame clones, with some not included. The table has some 190,000 clones, nearly 90% seen once; the top ten hold about 6.6%. Source material: peripheral blood. The receptor set was obtained from a woman aged 40 to 50 who had recovered from COVID-19.

The chain carries TRBV3-1 (or the pseudogene TRBV3-2) and TRBJ2-1; tentatively, D is TRBD2 (6 bases). V lost 2 bases and J 4 bases, leaving 12 bases between the germline ends. Per the germline V gene, CDR1 is LGHDT and CDR2 is YNNKEL (reference sequence). This CDR3 has 15 residues. The CDR3 DNA reads TGTGCCAGCAGCCAAATAGAACGGGGGTACAATGAGCAGTTCTTC. Residues: CASSQIERGYNEQFF.

This chain uses TRBV13 with TRBJ2-1; 9 bases are a match to TRBD2. V lost 5 bases, J lost 5 bases, and 7 bases stayed unmatched. The CDR3 is 15 residues long. Germline lookup yields CDR1 PRHDT and CDR2 FYEKMQ (reference sequence). CDR3 DNA: TGTGCCAGCAGCCCCGGGCTAGCGGGGAACAATGAGCAGTTCTTC. Protein product: CASSPGLAGNNEQFF. The full variable domain, with the rest looked up from reference TRBV13 and TRBJ2-1, is AAGVIQSPRHLIKEKRETATLKCYPIPRHDTVYWYQQGPGQDPQFLISFYEKMQSDKGSIPDRFSAQQFSDYHSELNMSSLELGDSALYFCASSPGLAGNNEQFFGPGTRLTVL.

The sample holds one count of this clone. The rearrangement uses TRBV7-2 and TRBJ2-7, with TRBD1 matching 7 bases. The ends lost 4 bases at V and 0 bases at J; junction bases unmatched: 3. This CDR3 has 14 amino acids. Germline CDR1 reads SGHTA; CDR2 reads FQGNSA. The CDR3 loop reads CASSSGTASYEQYF. CDR3 coding DNA: TGTGCCAGCAGCTCAGGGACAGCCTCCTACGAGCAGTACTTC.

This rearrangement joins TRBV6-5 to TRBJ1-4; D is unresolved. The CDR3 loop spans 12 amino acids. The ends were cut back, 6 bases at V and 5 bases at J, with 7 bases in the middle. CDR1 and CDR2 from the germline V gene are MNHEY and SVGAGI. This CDR3 reads CASRQPNEKLFF. The CDR3 bases are TGTGCCAGCAGACAGCCCAATGAAAAACTGTTTTTT.

The chain is built from TRBV27 and TRBJ2-7; 10 positions match TRBD1. Trimming cost V 3 bases and J 5 bases; bases outside gene matches: 7. In germline, CDR1 is MNHEY, CDR2 SMNVEV (reference sequence). The CDR3 runs to 15 residues. For the CDR3, the DNA is TGTGCCAGCAGTTTGGGCCAGGGGACAGGGGACGAGCAGTACTTC. Protein: CASSLGQGTGDEQYF.

This chain joins TRBV19 and TRBJ1-3, with D hard to call. Between the trimmed V and J ends, which lost 4 bases and 0 bases, there was a span of 4 bases. The CDR3 runs to 13 residues. The V gene's germline CDR1 is LNHDA and CDR2 SQIVND (reference sequence). The CDR3 sequence is CASSRASGNTIYF. CDR3 coding DNA: TGTGCCAGTAGTAGGGCCTCTGGAAACACCATATATTTT. The full variable domain, in which reference TRBV19 and TRBJ1-3 provide the parts outside the CDR3, is DGGITQSPKYLFRKEGQNVTLSCEQNLNHDAMYWYRQDPGQGLRLIYYSQIVNDFQKGDIAEGYSVSREKKESFPLTVTSAQKNPTAFYLCASSRASGNTIYFGEGSWLTVV.

The gene calls are TRBV3-1 (or the pseudogene TRBV3-2) and TRBJ1-1; D gene unclear. Germline V CDR1 and CDR2: LGHDT, YNNKEL (reference sequence). This CDR3 contains 14 residues. V lost 3 bases and J 2 bases, leaving 10 bases between the germline ends. DNA for the CDR3: TGTGCCAGCAGCCAGGCTACAGTAAACACTGAAGCTTTCTTT. Amino acid sequence: CASSQATVNTEAFF.

The gene calls are TRBV3-1 (or the pseudogene TRBV3-2) and TRBJ1-5, with D hard to call. Per germline, CDR1 LGHDT and CDR2 YNNKEL (reference sequence). This CDR3 spans 15 amino acids. Trimming took 0 bases from V and 1 from J, leaving 7 bases between them. CDR3 coding DNA: TGTGCCAGCAGCCAAGACCTTCTGAGCAATCAGCCCCAGCATTTT. Amino acid sequence: CASSQDLLSNQPQHF.

CDR3 sequence reads: CASCIGGSNYGYTF. The CDR3 coding sequence is TGTGCCAGCTGTATCGGGGGTTCTAACTATGGCTACACCTTC. The gene calls are TRBV28 and TRBJ1-2, with a tentative D call TRBD1 (5 bases). V lost 8 bases to trimming and J lost 0 bases, with 13 bases between them. The CDR3 is 14 residues long. Germline loops: CDR1 MDHEN, CDR2 SYDVKM.

V usage is TRBV4-2 and J usage is TRBJ2-5; 8 bases map to TRBD2. The CDR3 has 17 residues. Trimming took 1 base from V and 5 from J; bases not matched to a gene: 12. The V gene's germline CDR1 is LGHNA and CDR2 YNFKEQ. The CDR3 here is CASSQVSPSGLTETQYF. As DNA, the CDR3 is TGTGCCAGCAGCCAAGTCTCTCCTAGCGGGTTGACGGAGACCCAGTACTTC.

This clone was observed once. This chain connects TRBV7-9 to TRBJ1-1; maybe TRBD1 (5 bases). The V end lost 3 bases, the J end lost 1 base, and 15 bases lay between the germline ends. CDR1 SEHNR and CDR2 FQNEAQ come from the germline V gene (reference sequence). CDR3 length: 16 residues. The CDR3 coding sequence is TGTGCCAGCAGCTTGACAGCTTTATTTTCGAACACTGAAGCTTTCTTT. It encodes CASSLTALFSNTEAFF.

The chain combines TRBV5-6 with TRBJ2-3; D perhaps matches TRBD2 (5 bases). The V gene's germline CDR1 is SGHDT and CDR2 YYEEEE. V was pared by 4 bases and J by 8 bases, with 23 bases between. The CDR3 has 16 residues. As DNA, the CDR3 is TGTGCCAGCAGCCCCGGGGTTAGCCAACGGTTTGGTACGCAGTATTTT. Amino acid sequence: CASSPGVSQRFGTQYF.

The chain recombines TRBV15 with TRBJ1-3; D might be TRBD1 (6 bases). The V gene's germline CDR1 is LNHNV and CDR2 YYDKDF (reference sequence). The CDR3 runs 16 residues. The V end was cut by 0 bases, the J end by 0 bases, with 9 bases between. CDR3 sequence: CATSREAGDSGNTIYF. CDR3 DNA sequence: TGTGCCACCAGCAGAGAGGCAGGGGACTCTGGAAACACCATATATTTT.

The chain couples TRBV30 to TRBJ2-2; TRBD2 matches 10 bases. CDR1 is GTSNPN, CDR2 SVGIG, per germline (reference sequence). This CDR3 comprises 16 residues. The junction had 7 bases not matched to a gene; V was cut back by 1 base and J by 5 bases. Here the CDR3 reads CAWSGTSGVVTGELFF. CDR3 in DNA: TGTGCCTGGAGTGGTACTAGCGGGGTGGTAACCGGGGAGCTGTTTTTT.

The V gene is TRBV9, the J gene TRBJ1-6, with D perhaps TRBD1 (6 bases). The CDR3 extends over 14 amino acids. With 3 bases removed from V and 7 bases from J, the gap between germline ends came to 11 bases. The germline V gene encodes CDR1 SGDLS and CDR2 YYNGEE. The CDR3 bases are TGTGCCAGCAGCGCATGGACAGTAAATTCACCCCTCCACTTT. Amino acid sequence: CASSAWTVNSPLHF. Filled out from reference TRBV9 and TRBJ1-6, the complete variable domain reads DSGVTQTPKHLITATGQRVTLRCSPRSGDLSVYWYQQSLDQGLQFLIQYYNGEERAKGNILERFSAQQFPDLHSELNLSSLELGDSALYFCASSAWTVNSPLHFGNGTRLTVT.

The chain uses TRBV6-5 and TRBJ2-7; 7 bases agree with TRBD1. The CDR3 is made up of 13 amino acids. Germline values: CDR1 MNHEY, CDR2 SVGAGI. The V and J ends lost 2 bases and 6 bases, in that order; junction bases with no gene match: 4. For the CDR3, the DNA is TGTGCCAGCAGTTACGACAGGGCGGGCGAGCAGTACTTC. Its protein product is CASSYDRAGEQYF.